These 10 T cell receptor beta chains were sequenced from one sample in a study of blood T cell repertoires in COVID-19 (TCRdb year 2020). Receptor amplification or capture employed the immunoSEQ multiplex PCR assay. Not all clones reach the TCRdb copy of this immuneACCESS table, which keeps in-frame sequences only. Checked studies attribute under half of the gap to unresolved V genes and leave the rest unexplained. The table for this sample lists around 300,000 clones; approximately 87% of them were counted only once. The top ten clonotypes cover around 4% of the sample. Input material: peripheral blood. These receptors originate from a woman between 45 and 65 years old with active or convalescent COVID-19.

Of note for this clone: The sample has other DNA sequences that encode this CDR3 too. The chain uses TRBV5-1 and TRBJ2-3; D may be TRBD2 (6 bases). The CDR3 extends over 14 amino acids. V was shortened by 2 bases and J by 2 bases, with 9 bases between the two germline ends. From germline, CDR1 is SGHRS and CDR2 YFSETQ. CDR3 residues: CASSLGGVTDTQYF. CDR3 sequence (DNA): TGCGCCAGCAGCTTAGGAGGGGTCACAGATACGCAGTATTTT. Variable domain in full (rest from reference TRBV5-1 and TRBJ2-3): KAGVTQTPRYLIKTRGQQVTLSCSPISGHRSVSWYQQTPGQGLQFLFEYFSETQRNKGNFPGRFSGRQFSNSRSEMNVSTLELGDSALYLCASSLGGVTDTQYFGPGTRLTVL.

The rearrangement uses TRBV4-1 and TRBJ1-6; D is perhaps TRBD1 (5 bases). CDR1 MGHRA and CDR2 YSYEKL come from the germline V gene. This CDR3 region has 15 residues. Deletions cut 3 bases from V and 7 bases from J, with 13 bases between. CDR3 nucleotide sequence: TGCGCCAGCAGCCATGACGTGACAGTCAATTCACCCCTCCACTTT. Protein: CASSHDVTVNSPLHF.

This rearrangement joins TRBV5-5 to TRBJ2-7; a weak D match, TRBD1 (8 bases). This CDR3 comprises 18 residues. CDR1 is SGHKS, CDR2 YYEKEE, per germline (reference sequence). Trimming cost V 4 bases and J 2 bases, with 25 bases left between them. The CDR3 protein is CASSHSRGVDRETYEQYF. CDR3 coding DNA: TGTGCCAGCAGCCACAGTCGGGGGGTGGACAGGGAGACCTACGAGCAGTACTTC.

The rearrangement joins TRBV7-6 to TRBJ1-3; 7 bases map to TRBD1. The CDR3 contains 16 residues. Per germline, CDR1 SGHVS and CDR2 FNYEAQ. V trimming: 2 bases; J trimming: 0 bases; junction bases outside the gene matches: 4. The CDR3 sequence: CASSLMGQNSGNTIYF. The CDR3 DNA reads as TGTGCCAGCAGCTTAATGGGACAGAACTCTGGAAACACCATATATTTT.

The chain links TRBV25-1 to TRBJ1-5; TRBD1 matches 7 bases. CDR1 and CDR2 from the germline V gene are MGHDK and SYGVNS. V lost 9 bases to trimming and J lost 1 base; unmatched junction nucleotides: 3. The CDR3 loop spans 13 amino acids. The CDR3 region is CASSRGSNQPQHF. CDR3 in DNA: TGTGCCAGTTCCAGGGGGAGCAATCAGCCCCAGCATTTT.

The chain has TRBV7-2 and TRBJ1-2; 7 nucleotides align to TRBD1. The V gene's germline CDR1 is SGHTA and CDR2 FQGNSA. The junction had 12 bases not matched to a gene; V was cut back by 0 bases and J by 2 bases. The CDR3 extends over 18 amino acids. Here the CDR3 reads CASSLARDSGTLNYGYTF. For the CDR3, the DNA is TGTGCCAGCAGCTTAGCGCGGGACAGCGGTACCCTAAACTATGGCTACACCTTC. The variable domain in full, with the rest retrieved from reference TRBV7-2 and TRBJ1-2, is GAGVSQSPSNKVTEKGKDVELRCDPISGHTALYWYRQSLGQGLEFLIYFQGNSAPDKSGLPSDRFSAERTGGSVSTLTIQRTQQEDSAVYLCASSLARDSGTLNYGYTFGSGTRLTVV.

The V call is TRBV2, the J call TRBJ2-7; the match to TRBD1 covers 8 bases. The CDR3 loop spans 14 amino acids. Germline V CDR1 and CDR2: SNHLY, FYNNEI. Trimming at V came to 7 bases and at J to 3 bases, leaving 8 bases not matched to a gene. The CDR3 DNA reads as TGTGCCAGCAACTCCGGGACAGGAGGCTACGAGCAGTACTTC. It yields the protein CASNSGTGGYEQYF.

This clone was recorded only once. This chain uses TRBV7-2 with TRBJ2-4, with 10 bases lining up with TRBD2. Looked up from germline, CDR1 is SGHTA and CDR2 is FQGNSA. V dropped 4 bases and J dropped 6; count of bases not matched to a gene: 12. This CDR3 spans 17 amino acids. CDR3 region: CASSYRAASGGSNIQYF. The CDR3, as DNA: TGTGCCAGCAGCTACCGGGCGGCTAGCGGGGGTTCAAACATTCAGTACTTC.

The CDR3 sequence: CASSPFQQGGGNTIYF. The CDR3 coding sequence is TGCGCCAGCAGCCCGTTCCAACAGGGGGGAGGAAACACCATATATTTT. V is TRBV5-1 and J is TRBJ1-3, with 8 bases matching TRBD1. The CDR3 sequence is 16 residues long. Germline assignment: CDR1 SGHRS and CDR2 YFSETQ. V was pared by 4 bases and J by 4 bases, with 10 bases of the junction left unmatched.

This chain joins TRBV9 and TRBJ2-1, with a weak D call TRBD2 (5 bases). CDR3 length equals 13 residues. Germline assignment: CDR1 SGDLS and CDR2 YYNGEE. The V end lost 0 bases, the J end lost 10 bases, and 11 bases lay between the germline ends. The CDR3 protein is CASSVGGPGEQFF. The DNA for the CDR3 is TGTGCCAGCAGCGTAGGAGGGCCTGGGGAGCAGTTCTTC.